This T cell receptor beta chain was found in a study of monozygotic twins with inflammatory bowel disease. Broader study findings: With others, IBD patients shared fewer clonotypes than healthy twins did, especially with disease activity.

The CDR3 contains 15 residues. Germline CDR1 MDHEN, CDR2 SYDVKM. TCRdb reworked the 5' RACE reads into one entry per CDR3 protein, no DNA. The table lists approximately 330,000 distinct CDR3 sequences, with 2% to 2.5% in the top ten. Concerning this clonotype itself: The antigen remains undetermined.

The sequenced sample consisted of blood. This receptor was obtained from a human donor with ulcerative colitis or Crohn's disease, or a healthy co-twin of an affected twin (not recorded which). The chain joins TRBV28 to TRBJ1-5. This chain's CDR3 is CASSLFSYSNQPQHF.